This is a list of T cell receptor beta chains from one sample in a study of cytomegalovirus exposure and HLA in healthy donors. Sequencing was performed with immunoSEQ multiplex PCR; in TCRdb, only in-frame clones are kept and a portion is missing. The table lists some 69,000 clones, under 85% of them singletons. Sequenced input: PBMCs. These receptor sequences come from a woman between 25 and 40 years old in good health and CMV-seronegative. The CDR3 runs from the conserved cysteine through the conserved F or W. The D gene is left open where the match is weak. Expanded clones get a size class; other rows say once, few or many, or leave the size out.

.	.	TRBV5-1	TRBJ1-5	CASSLESRGGQPQHF	TGCGCCAGCAGCTTGGAGTCTCGAGGGGGTCAGCCCCAGCATTTT
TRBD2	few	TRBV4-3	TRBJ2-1	CASSQDYSGGANEQFF	TGCGCCAGCAGCCAAGACTATAGCGGGGGGGCCAATGAGCAGTTCTTC
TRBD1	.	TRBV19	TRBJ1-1	CASSLRQGGTEAFF	TGTGCCAGTAGTCTTAGACAGGGGGGAACTGAAGCTTTCTTT
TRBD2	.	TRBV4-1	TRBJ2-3	CASSQVVGSSGGLDTQYF	TGCGCCAGCAGCCAAGTAGTGGGGAGTAGCGGGGGTTTAGATACGCAGTATTTT
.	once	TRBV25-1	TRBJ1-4	CASSGGWGLKLFF	TGTGCCAGCAGTGGGGGTTGGGGCCTGAAACTGTTTTTT
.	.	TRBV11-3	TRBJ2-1	CASSPSSEEQFF	TGTGCCAGCAGCCCCTCAAGCGAGGAGCAGTTCTTC
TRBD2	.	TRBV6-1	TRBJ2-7	CASSDWRGGLYEQHF	TGTGCCAGCAGTGACTGGCGGGGGGGCCTCTACGAGCAGCACTTC
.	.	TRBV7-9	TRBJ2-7	CASSQSGGINEQYF	TGTGCCAGCAGTCAATCCGGGGGTATCAACGAGCAGTACTTC
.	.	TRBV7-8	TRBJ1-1	CASSLETRNTEAFF	TGTGCCAGCAGCTTAGAAACTCGGAACACTGAAGCTTTCTTT
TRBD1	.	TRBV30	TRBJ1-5	CAWSTGGDQPQHF	TGTGCCTGGAGCACAGGGGGGGATCAGCCCCAGCATTTT
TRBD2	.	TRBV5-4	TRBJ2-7	CASSLATGGGAYEQYF	TGTGCCAGCAGCTTGGCCACTGGCGGGGGGGCCTACGAGCAGTACTTC
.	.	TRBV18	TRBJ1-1	CASSPQGQGGTEAFF	TGTGCCAGCTCACCACAAGGGCAGGGAGGAACTGAAGCTTTCTTT
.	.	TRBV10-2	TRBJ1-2	CASRPNAGDYGYTF	TGCGCCAGCAGGCCCAATGCGGGGGACTATGGCTACACCTTC
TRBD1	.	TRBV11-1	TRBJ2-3	CASSLGTGTDTQYF	TGTGCCAGCAGCCTCGGGACAGGGACAGATACGCAGTATTTT
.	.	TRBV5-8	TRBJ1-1	CASSFGQTNTEAFF	TGTGCCAGCAGCTTCGGACAGACGAACACTGAAGCTTTCTTT
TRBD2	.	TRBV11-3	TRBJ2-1	CASSLAGGYNEQFF	TGTGCCAGCAGCTTAGCGGGAGGGTACAATGAGCAGTTCTTC
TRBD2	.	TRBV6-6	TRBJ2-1	CASSLGLAQNREQFF	TGTGCCAGCAGTTTGGGACTAGCCCAGAATCGGGAGCAGTTCTTC
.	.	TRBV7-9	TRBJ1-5	CASSLVGGDQPQHF	TGTGCCAGCAGCTTAGTTGGGGGCGATCAGCCCCAGCATTTT
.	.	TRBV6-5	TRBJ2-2	CASSYSTDTGELFF	TGTGCCAGCAGTTACTCTACAGACACCGGGGAGCTGTTTTTT
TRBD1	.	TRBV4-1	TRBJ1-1	CASSQVGRGRTEAFF	TGCGCCAGCAGCCAAGTCGGAAGGGGGCGGACTGAAGCTTTCTTT
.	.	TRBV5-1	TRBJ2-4	CASSLGQERDIQYF	TGCGCCAGCAGCTTGGGACAGGAGAGGGACATTCAGTACTTC
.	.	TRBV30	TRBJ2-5	CAWAESQETQYF	TGTGCCTGGGCGGAGAGCCAAGAGACCCAGTACTTC
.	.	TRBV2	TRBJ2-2	CASSFFLVGGELFF	TGTGCCAGCAGCTTCTTTCTAGTAGGCGGGGAGCTGTTTTTT
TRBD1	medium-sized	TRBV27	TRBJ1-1	CASSWTGDAFTEAFF	TGTGCCAGCAGTTGGACAGGCGATGCGTTCACTGAAGCTTTCTTT
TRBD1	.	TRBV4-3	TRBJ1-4	CASSQGDRATNEKLFF	TGCGCCAGCAGCCAAGGGGACAGAGCAACTAATGAAAAACTGTTTTTT
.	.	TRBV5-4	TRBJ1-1	CASSLAAGLNTEAFF	TGTGCCAGCAGCTTGGCCGCGGGATTGAACACTGAAGCTTTCTTT
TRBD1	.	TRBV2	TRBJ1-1	CATTQGEGTEAFF	TGTGCCACCACACAGGGGGAGGGCACTGAAGCTTTCTTT
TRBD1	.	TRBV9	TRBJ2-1	CASSAGQGIRYNNEQFF	TGTGCCAGCAGCGCCGGACAGGGAATTCGCTATAACAATGAGCAGTTCTTC